This T cell receptor beta chain came from a study of blood T cells in healthy people across ages. Findings and caveats of the study: Researchers said unsorted PBMCs prevented a conclusive naive versus antigen-experienced comparison. Investigators treated diversity estimates from one million T cells as underestimates. Both higher diversity and more naive CD4+ cells marked long-lived donors when set against aged donors.

On this clonotype: Its specificity is not known.

Alongside a J-beta primer mix, a sample-barcoded 5' primer served in a second PCR lasting about 7 to 11 cycles. A template-switch adaptor with 12 random nucleotides tagged each cDNA molecule. TCRdb used MiXCR to reprocess the 5' RACE reads, holding one entry per CDR3 protein. The repertoire includes 650,000 to 800,000 distinct CDR3 sequences, under 45% of them detected once, and around 21% sits in the top ten. This CDR3 is built from 12 residues. Germline loops: CDR1 MNHEY, CDR2 SMNVEV (reference sequence). V lost 6 bases to trimming and J lost 10 bases, with 16 bases between them. The rearrangement links TRBV27 to TRBJ2-7; unclear D gene. The sample comprised blood. The clonotype was recovered from a man aged 55 to 69 in good health. Here the CDR3 DNA reads TGTGCCAGCAGCTCTGACCCCGGGTCCCAGTACTTC. This gives the protein CASSSDPGSQYF.